This TCR beta chain was sequenced during a study of blood T cell repertoires in COVID-19. Study-wide background: T cells, B-cell-depleted T cells, or PBMCs provided the cDNA or gDNA that served as material.

The CDR3 has 16 residues. The germline V gene encodes CDR1 LGHDT and CDR2 YNNKEL (reference sequence). V lost 4 bases to trimming and J lost 1 base, with 14 bases between them. Per the original data handling: Estimates of nucleated cell counts were drawn from the amplification of reference gene primers. Generated by immunoSEQ multiplex PCR, the TCRdb table keeps only in-frame clones and is missing some. That table furnishes V, J and clone size, whereas the DNA furnished D and trimming. The sample has roughly 350,000 clones, roughly 90% seen once. Ages ranged from about 18 to 89 years, with residence in under 25 US areas.

Sequencing was done on a sample of PBMCs or T cells enriched from blood (not recorded which). The rearrangement joins TRBV3-1 (or the pseudogene TRBV3-2) to TRBJ2-1; D is possibly TRBD1 (7 bases). This sequence originates from a woman in her 30s who had recovered from COVID-19. CDR3 nucleotides: TGTGCCAGCAGCCCCTTAGCAGGGGGGTCCTACAATGAGCAGTTCTTC. Its translation is CASSPLAGGSYNEQFF.